This passage covers 25 T cell receptor beta chains from one sample sequenced in a study of blood T cells in healthy people across ages. The second PCR ran about 6 to 12 cycles with a sample-barcoded 5' primer and J-beta primers. TCRdb used MiXCR to reprocess the 5' RACE reads, holding one entry per CDR3 protein. The table shows 450,000 to 700,000 distinct CDR3 sequences, with roughly a quarter occurring only once. The specimen was blood. The receptors here all came from a woman between 70 and 85 years old in good health.

The chain carries TRBV6-5 and TRBJ1-2, with unresolved D. Germline loops: CDR1 MNHEY, CDR2 SVGAGI. Between the trimmed V and J ends, which lost 8 bases and 7 bases, there was a span of 23 bases. The CDR3 runs 15 residues. CDR3 DNA sequence: TGTGCCAGCCCCCTGGCCGGCCTGGATGAGGTTGGCTACACCTTC. This gives the protein CASPLAGLDEVGYTF.

Only a few counts were recorded for this clonotype. The rearrangement uses TRBV5-6 and TRBJ2-5, with 8 bases matching TRBD1. CDR3 size: 14 residues. J lost 5 bases, V lost 4 bases, and 7 bases had no gene match. The germline V gene has CDR1 SGHDT and CDR2 YYEEEE. CDR3 in DNA: TGTGCCAGCAGCGTGACAGGGGATGGGGAGACCCAGTACTTC. As protein: CASSVTGDGETQYF. Combining the CDR3 with reference TRBV5-6 and TRBJ2-5 gives the whole variable domain DAGVTQSPTHLIKTRGQQVTLRCSPKSGHDTVSWYQQALGQGPQFIFQYYEEEERQRGNFPDRFSGHQFPNYSSELNVNALLLGDSALYLCASSVTGDGETQYFGPGTRLLVL.

This clonotype was found a few times. This chain uses TRBV20-1 with TRBJ1-2; D remains ambiguous. The CDR3 contains 12 residues. V shed 6 bases and J shed 2 bases, with 10 bases lying between them. Germline CDR1 DFQATT, CDR2 SNEGSKA (reference sequence). The CDR3 loop reads CSARNQNYGYTF. The CDR3 bases are TGCAGTGCAAGGAACCAAAACTATGGCTACACCTTC.

There are a few counts of this clonotype. The rearrangement links TRBV2 to TRBJ1-4, with a possible D match to TRBD1 (5 bases). Germline V gives CDR1 SNHLY, CDR2 FYNNEI. V was shortened by 4 bases and J by 7 bases, with 16 bases between the two germline ends. This CDR3 region has 15 residues. CDR3 sequence: CASSGRDARGEKLFF. The DNA for the CDR3 is TGTGCCAGCAGTGGCCGGGACGCGAGGGGTGAAAAACTGTTTTTT.

The chain couples TRBV7-2 to TRBJ2-2; a weak D match, TRBD2 (6 bases). The CDR3 spans 16 residues. V lost 3 bases, J lost 4 bases, and 15 bases lay in between. The germline gives CDR1 SGHTA, CDR2 FQGNSA. The CDR3 loop reads CASSLKGTFRTGELFF. CDR3 DNA sequence: TGTGCCAGCAGCTTGAAGGGGACTTTTCGCACCGGGGAGCTGTTTTTT.

This clonotype was counted between two and nine times. This chain uses TRBV11-2 with TRBJ1-3; D gene ambiguous. CDR1 SGHAT and CDR2 FQNNGV come from the germline V gene. The CDR3 contains 13 residues. Trimming pared 2 bases from V and 3 bases from J, leaving 5 bases between. DNA of the CDR3: TGTGCCAGCAGCTTACCTGGTGGAAACACCATATATTTT. Translation gives CASSLPGGNTIYF.

This clonotype was picked up a small number of times. One end of the junction fails to match germline, which may point to a read error. This rearrangement joins TRBV7-2 to TRBJ2-5; TRBD1 is a possible D gene (6 bases). Germline V gene lookup returns CDR1 SGHTA and CDR2 FQGNSA. The length of the CDR3 is 13 residues. The CDR3 nucleotides read TGTGCCAGCAGCCAGGGGTGGCAAGAGGCCCAGTACTTC. Translated: CASSQGWQEAQYF.

This chain connects TRBV9 to TRBJ2-5; tentatively, D is TRBD2 (5 bases). The CDR3 sequence is 15 residues long. Germline V gives CDR1 SGDLS, CDR2 YYNGEE. V shed 0 bases and J shed 4 bases, with 13 bases lying between them. The CDR3 sequence is CASSVADYEGETQYF. The CDR3 nucleotides are TGTGCCAGCAGCGTAGCAGACTACGAGGGAGAGACCCAGTACTTC. Using reference TRBV9 and TRBJ2-5 for the parts outside the CDR3, the full variable domain is DSGVTQTPKHLITATGQRVTLRCSPRSGDLSVYWYQQSLDQGLQFLIQYYNGEERAKGNILERFSAQQFPDLHSELNLSSLELGDSALYFCASSVADYEGETQYFGPGTRLLVL.

There are a few counts of this clonotype. The rearrangement joins TRBV20-1 to TRBJ2-7; D tentatively fits TRBD1 or TRBD2 (5 bases each). The V end lost 6 bases, the J end lost 4 bases, and 10 bases lay between the germline ends. Germline V lookup: CDR1 DFQATT, CDR2 SNEGSKA (reference sequence). The CDR3 runs 11 residues. In DNA form, the CDR3 reads TGCAGTGCGGGACCCCAGTACGAGCAGTACTTC. Amino acid sequence: CSAGPQYEQYF.

This clonotype was recorded a few times. The chain is built from TRBV4-2 and TRBJ2-1; 8 bases line up with TRBD2. The V and J ends lost 2 bases and 0 bases, in that order; junction bases with no gene match: 9. From germline, CDR1 is LGHNA and CDR2 YNFKEQ. There are 18 residues in the CDR3. The CDR3 DNA follows: TGTGCCAGCAGCCAAACCGCGGGGGGCCTGAGCTCCTACAATGAGCAGTTCTTC. It codes for CASSQTAGGLSSYNEQFF.

As regards this clonotype: The junction departs from germline at one end; a sequencing error may be responsible. The chain is built from TRBV7-2 and TRBJ2-1; 7 bases fit TRBD1. Germline CDR1 SGHTA, CDR2 FQGNSA. This CDR3 contains 14 residues. The DNA of the CDR3 is TGTGCCAGCAGTTTAGGGACAGTGAGCAATGAGCAGTTCTTC. This gives the protein CASSLGTVSNEQFF.

The table lists this clonotype with a few counts. The gene calls are TRBV2 and TRBJ2-5; the match to TRBD1 covers 8 bases. The DNA end is more similar to TRBJ2-7, so the J call may be wrong. The CDR3 is 13 residues long. The germline V gene encodes CDR1 SNHLY and CDR2 FYNNEI. CDR3 in amino acids: CASSRTGIYEQYF. The DNA for the CDR3 is TGTGCCAGCAGTCGGACAGGGATCTACGAGCAGTACTTC.

The rearrangement links TRBV28 to TRBJ1-2; 7 bases line up with TRBD1. V shed 2 bases, J shed 8 bases, and the junction held 8 bases outside the gene matches. The CDR3 totals 14 residues. The germline V gene encodes CDR1 MDHEN and CDR2 SYDVKM. The CDR3 loop reads CASSLETATGGYTF. CDR3 nucleotide sequence: TGTGCCAGCAGTTTAGAGACGGCGACAGGGGGCTACACCTTC.

The chain is built from TRBV7-9 and TRBJ2-6, with D perhaps TRBD1 (7 bases). The germline V gene encodes CDR1 SEHNR and CDR2 FQNEAQ (reference sequence). Trimming removed 1 base from V and 1 base from J, with 11 bases in between. CDR3 length: 17 amino acids. CDR3 loop: CASSLGAGGSGANVLTF. As DNA, the CDR3 is TGTGCCAGCAGCTTAGGCGCAGGGGGGTCTGGGGCCAACGTCCTGACTTTC.

The chain has TRBV12-3 or TRBV12-4 and TRBJ2-1, with D tentatively TRBD1 (6 bases). CDR3 length: 15 residues. Trimming removed 5 bases at V and 0 bases at J, with 11 bases between. Here the CDR3 DNA reads TGTGCCAGCAGTCGACAGGTGAGCTCCTACAATGAGCAGTTCTTC. Amino acids: CASSRQVSSYNEQFF.

The chain is built from TRBV6-2 or TRBV6-3 and TRBJ2-6; possible D gene TRBD2, 6 bases. V dropped 8 bases and J dropped 4 bases, with 18 bases sitting between them. Germline-derived CDR1 and CDR2 are MNHEY and SVGEGT. The CDR3 has 16 amino acids. CDR3 bases: TGTGCCAGCGACCGGAGGGGTCCGACGGGGGCCAACGTCCTGACTTTC. Protein: CASDRRGPTGANVLTF.

The sample holds a few counts of this clonotype. The V and J genes are TRBV12-3 or TRBV12-4 and TRBJ2-1; D ambiguous. V lost 7 bases to trimming and J lost 0 bases, with 10 bases between them. This CDR3 spans 14 amino acids. The CDR3 DNA is TGTGCCAGCATCGACCGGAGCTCCTACAATGAGCAGTTCTTC. It codes for CASIDRSSYNEQFF.

The CDR3, as DNA: TGCAGTGCTAGGAACCACTATATACTAGCAGGAGAGACCCAGTACTTC. Translated, it gives CSARNHYILAGETQYF. The rearrangement joins TRBV20-1 to TRBJ2-5; the D gene is possibly TRBD2 (6 bases). This CDR3 has 16 residues. Germline V lookup: CDR1 DFQATT, CDR2 SNEGSKA (reference sequence). V was trimmed by 3 bases and J by 4 bases, leaving 21 bases between them.

This clonotype was observed a handful of times. This chain joins TRBV4-1 and TRBJ1-2; TRBD1 matches 11 bases. After removal of 3 bases from V and 2 bases from J, the junction contained 8 bases not matched to a gene. The V gene's germline CDR1 is MGHRA and CDR2 YSYEKL. CDR3 size: 17 residues. This CDR3 is CASSHSSGQGANYGYTF. CDR3 sequence (DNA): TGCGCCAGCAGCCACTCGAGCGGACAGGGGGCGAACTATGGCTACACCTTC.

This clonotype was seen a handful of times. This rearrangement joins TRBV10-3 to TRBJ1-5, with D possibly TRBD1 on 5 matching bases. The germline V gene encodes CDR1 ENHRY and CDR2 SYGVKD. The CDR3 runs 12 residues. The V and J ends lost 5 bases and 10 bases respectively, with 12 bases between them. The CDR3 loop reads CAISPGDSPQHF. DNA for the CDR3: TGTGCCATCAGTCCGGGAGACAGTCCCCAGCATTTT.

The chain recombines TRBV3-1 with TRBJ1-5, with D unresolved. The CDR3 covers 14 residues. The V gene lost 1 base and the J gene lost 5 bases, with 9 bases spanning the gap. Germline CDR1 LGHDT, CDR2 YNNKEL (reference sequence). CDR3 sequence (DNA): TGTGCCAGCAGCCAAGGCAGTTATGATCAGCCCCAGCATTTT. Its translation: CASSQGSYDQPQHF. The complete variable domain, with remaining parts taken from reference TRBV3-1 and TRBJ1-5, reads DTAVSQTPKYLVTQMGNDKSIKCEQNLGHDTMYWYKQDSKKFLKIMFSYNNKELIINETVPNRFSPKSPDKAHLNLHINSLELGDSAVYFCASSQGSYDQPQHFGDGTRLSIL.

The V call is TRBV7-2, the J call TRBJ1-1; perhaps TRBD1 as D (5 bases). The germline CDR1 and CDR2 sequences are SGHTA and FQGNSA. V gave up 1 base and J gave up 11 bases, with 14 bases separating them. This CDR3 has 13 amino acids. CDR3 sequence (DNA): TGTGCCAGCAGCTTAGTCTTGCGGGGGAAGGCTTTCTTT. Residues: CASSLVLRGKAFF.

The chain has TRBV6-1 and TRBJ1-2, with 9 nucleotides matching TRBD1. This CDR3 region has 14 residues. Germline CDR1 reads MNHNS; CDR2 reads SASEGT. V lost 1 base to trimming and J lost 7 bases; unmatched junction nucleotides: 4. The DNA of the CDR3 is TGTGCCAGCAGTGAAGGAGACAGGGGGACTGGCTACACCTTC. Translated: CASSEGDRGTGYTF.

The genes are TRBV20-1 and TRBJ2-3; 10 positions match TRBD2. The germline V gene encodes CDR1 DFQATT and CDR2 SNEGSKA (reference sequence). V lost 2 bases, J lost 8 bases, and 16 bases stayed unmatched. The CDR3 runs 17 residues. The CDR3 protein is CSARQGSGGPSFLTQYF. DNA of the CDR3: TGCAGTGCTAGACAGGGTAGCGGGGGGCCATCTTTCCTTACGCAGTATTTT.

A few counts support this clonotype. The chain is built from TRBV6-5 and TRBJ1-2; 8 nucleotides align to TRBD1. Unmatched junction bases numbered 8, after V lost 10 bases and J lost 1 base. The length of the CDR3 is 14 residues. Looked up from germline, CDR1 is MNHEY and CDR2 is SVGAGI. The chain's CDR3 is CATASQGGNYGYTF. The CDR3 DNA reads TGTGCCACAGCCTCACAGGGGGGTAACTATGGCTACACCTTC.